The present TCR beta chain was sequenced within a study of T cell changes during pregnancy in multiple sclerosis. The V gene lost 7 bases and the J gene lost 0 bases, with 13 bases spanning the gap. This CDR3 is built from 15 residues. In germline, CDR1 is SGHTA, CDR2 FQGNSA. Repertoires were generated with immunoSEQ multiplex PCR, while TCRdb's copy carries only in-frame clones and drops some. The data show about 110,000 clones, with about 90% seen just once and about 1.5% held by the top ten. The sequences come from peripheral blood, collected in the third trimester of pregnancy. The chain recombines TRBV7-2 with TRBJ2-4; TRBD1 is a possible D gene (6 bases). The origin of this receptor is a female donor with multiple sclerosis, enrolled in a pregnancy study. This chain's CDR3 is CASNFQGLAKNIQYF. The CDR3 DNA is TGTGCCAGCAACTTTCAGGGGCTAGCCAAAAACATTCAGTACTTC.